The 12 T cell receptor beta chains in this list originate from one sample, sequenced in a study of post-analysis software for immune sequencing data (dated by TCRdb to between 2014 and 2017). No antigens are known for them. General findings and caveats noted by the study authors: About 5 TRBV segments, including TRBV5-6, TRBV5-1 and TRBV20-1, were significantly more frequent in patients than controls.

Libraries came from PCR. The sequencer listed for this sample is Illumina HiSeq 2500. Unique molecular identifiers were incorporated into TCR beta cDNA libraries to reduce PCR and sequencing biases. In-frame beta chains were kept once TCRdb had trimmed the public reads at Q25 with fastp and called clones with MiXCR. Entries that share a CDR3 protein sequence are merged under the most common genes and DNA. The sample table holds hundreds of thousands of distinct CDR3 sequences, of which approximately 53% were seen once. The ten largest clones add up to about 4.5% of the sample. Sequencing was carried out using blood. The receptors shown here come from a girl aged 5 to 17 with multiple sclerosis.

The V call is TRBV29-1, the J call TRBJ2-7; D is ambiguous. The end of the DNA is better explained by TRBJ2-5, so the J call may be wrong. The germline V gene encodes CDR1 SQVTM and CDR2 ANQGSEA. This CDR3 has 14 amino acids. CDR3 protein: CSVRNRLRPETQYF. The CDR3, as DNA: TGCAGCGTCCGGAACCGCCTGCGTCCAGAGACCCAGTACTTC.

This sequence joins TRBV12-3 or TRBV12-4 and TRBJ1-1; D might be TRBD1 (6 bases). Trimming cost V 1 base and J 10 bases, with 16 bases left between them. The CDR3 has 14 amino acids. The CDR3 DNA reads TGTGCCAGCAGTTTAGGAGGCGGGGGCCGAGGAGCTTTCTTT. Translated, it gives CASSLGGGGRGAFF.

The chain carries TRBV5-1 and TRBJ2-7; 8 positions agree with TRBD1. The CDR3 totals 15 residues. The ends lost 4 bases at V and 2 bases at J; junction bases unmatched: 8. Germline CDR1 and CDR2: SGHRS and YFSETQ. The chain's CDR3 is CASSEAGTGPYEQYF. The CDR3 DNA is TGCGCCAGCAGCGAGGCCGGGACAGGACCCTACGAGCAGTACTTC.

This chain links TRBV5-5 with TRBJ2-4; 11 bases align to TRBD2. The V segment lost 5 bases and the J segment 3 bases; nucleotides outside the gene matches: 10. From germline, CDR1 is SGHKS and CDR2 YYEKEE (reference sequence). This CDR3 contains 17 residues. In nucleotides, the CDR3 is TGTGCCAGCAGTCTTAGCGGGAGGGCCCAAGGCAAAAACATTCAGTACTTC. Its protein product is CASSLSGRAQGKNIQYF.

CDR3 amino acids: CASSEARPHGYTF. The CDR3 region has the DNA TGTGCCAGCAGTGAAGCCCGCCCCCATGGCTACACCTTC. The chain employs TRBV6-1 and TRBJ1-2; D remains unclear. V was pared by 0 bases and J by 6 bases, with 8 bases between. Germline V CDR1 and CDR2: MNHNS, SASEGT. CDR3 length equals 13 residues.

The genes are TRBV7-2 and TRBJ2-3; 7 nucleotides match TRBD2. The germline gives CDR1 SGHTA, CDR2 FQGNSA. The V gene end was trimmed by 1 base and the J gene end by 7 bases; junction bases not matched to a gene: 5. The CDR3 is 14 residues long. CDR3 loop: CASSLGGGVNTQYF. DNA for the CDR3: TGTGCCAGCAGCTTAGGGGGGGGAGTAAATACGCAGTATTTT.

The chain recombines TRBV27 with TRBJ2-1; a weak D match, TRBD1 (6 bases). V was cut by 6 bases and J by 0 bases, with 12 bases left in between. The CDR3 loop spans 15 amino acids. Germline V gives CDR1 MNHEY, CDR2 SMNVEV (reference sequence). This CDR3 reads CASRDRSSSYNEQFF. DNA of the CDR3: TGTGCCAGCAGAGACAGGTCGAGCTCCTACAATGAGCAGTTCTTC.

The chain links TRBV29-1 to TRBJ2-7; possibly TRBD1 for D (6 bases). V was cut by 6 bases and J by 0 bases, with 15 bases left in between. CDR1 SQVTM and CDR2 ANQGSEA come from the germline V gene. The CDR3 covers 14 residues. CDR3 residues: CSVRDRPSSYEQYF. In nucleotides, the CDR3 is TGCAGCGTCCGCGACAGGCCGAGCTCCTACGAGCAGTACTTC.

The V call is TRBV5-1, the J call TRBJ1-1; no firm D call. Per germline, CDR1 SGHRS and CDR2 YFSETQ. V was trimmed by 0 bases and J by 4 bases, leaving 10 bases between them. The CDR3 consists of 14 residues. CDR3 sequence (DNA): TGCGCCAGCAGCTTGGCCGCGTCGACCACTGAAGCTTTCTTT. It is translated as CASSLAASTTEAFF.

The chain links TRBV5-1 to TRBJ2-7; no firm D call. The CDR3 has 14 amino acids. The germline V gene has CDR1 SGHRS and CDR2 YFSETQ. Deletions cut 0 bases from V and 1 base from J, with 8 bases between. The CDR3 DNA is TGCGCCAGCAGCTTGGAGCGAGCGTCCTACGAGCAGTACTTC. Residues: CASSLERASYEQYF. Looking up the rest from reference TRBV5-1 and TRBJ2-7 gives the full variable domain: KAGVTQTPRYLIKTRGQQVTLSCSPISGHRSVSWYQQTPGQGLQFLFEYFSETQRNKGNFPGRFSGRQFSNSRSEMNVSTLELGDSALYLCASSLERASYEQYFGPGTRLTVT.

The gene calls are TRBV12-3 or TRBV12-4 and TRBJ1-2, with D uncertain. Trimming left V 5 bases short and J 3 bases short, with 13 bases between. The CDR3 runs 14 residues. DNA for the CDR3: TGTGCCAGCAGTGTCGGAGGGATTCACTATGGCTACACCTTC. It codes for CASSVGGIHYGYTF.

The chain is built from TRBV7-9 and TRBJ2-3; D is perhaps TRBD2 (5 bases). Trimming left V 2 bases short and J 8 bases short, with 17 bases between. The CDR3 is 15 amino acids. Germline CDR1 and CDR2: SEHNR and FQNEAQ (reference sequence). The CDR3 coding sequence is TGTGCCAGCAGCTTATCGTCCGGATTAGAGGGTACGCAGTATTTT. Translation: CASSLSSGLEGTQYF.